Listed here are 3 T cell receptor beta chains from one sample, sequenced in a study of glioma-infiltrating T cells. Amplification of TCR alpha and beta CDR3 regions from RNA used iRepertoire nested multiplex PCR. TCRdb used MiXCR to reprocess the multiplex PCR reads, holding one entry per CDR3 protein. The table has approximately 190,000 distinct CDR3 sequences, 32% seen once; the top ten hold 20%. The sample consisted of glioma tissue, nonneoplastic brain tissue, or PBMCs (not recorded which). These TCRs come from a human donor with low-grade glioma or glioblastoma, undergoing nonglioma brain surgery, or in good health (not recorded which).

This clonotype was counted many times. The CDR3 DNA reads as TGCGCCAGCAGCCAGGCCCCCTGGGGGCGCAGCAATCAGCCCCAGCATTTT. As protein: CASSQAPWGRSNQPQHF. The chain joins TRBV4-1 to TRBJ1-5; D is possibly TRBD1 (6 bases). Germline V gene data show CDR1 as MGHRA and CDR2 as YSYEKL. This CDR3 has 17 amino acids. The V end was cut by 3 bases, the J end by 1 base, with 16 bases between.

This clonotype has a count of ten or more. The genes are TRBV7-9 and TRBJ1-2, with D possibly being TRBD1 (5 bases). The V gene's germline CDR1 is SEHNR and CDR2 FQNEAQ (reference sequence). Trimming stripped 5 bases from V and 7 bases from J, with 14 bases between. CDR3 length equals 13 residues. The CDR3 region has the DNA TGTGCCAGCAGCCTAGGAGGGGTTTCTGGCTACACCTTC. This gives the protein CASSLGGVSGYTF.

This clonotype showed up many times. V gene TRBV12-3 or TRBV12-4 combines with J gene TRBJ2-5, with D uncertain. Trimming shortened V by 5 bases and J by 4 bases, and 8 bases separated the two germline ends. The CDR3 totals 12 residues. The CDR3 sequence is CASSAPGETQYF. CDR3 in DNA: TGTGCCAGCAGTGCACCGGGAGAGACCCAGTACTTC.